This T cell receptor beta chain was observed in a study of shared clonotypes between healthy human individuals. Points from the study as a whole: Roughly 5% was the fraction of naive CD4 clonotypes found shared across four donors. Researchers found naive subsets generally carried larger estimated richness than memory subsets. Rarefaction curves obtained for sorted subsets showed sequencing incomplete despite large depth.

The germline gives CDR1 SGHAT, CDR2 FQDESV (reference sequence). J lost 5 bases, V lost 9 bases, and 6 bases had no gene match. The CDR3 consists of 13 residues. DNA at about 0.2 ug, tens of thousands of T cell genomes, went into sorted-subset replicate PCRs. Measured with immunoSEQ multiplex PCR; TCRdb has only the in-frame clones, and not every one. The data show some 690,000 clones, with about 92% seen just once and 30% to 40% held by the top ten. Comment on this clone: Its antigen is as yet unknown.

The sample consisted of memory CD8+ T cells from PBMCs. The sample's subset: CD45RO+ cells pooled with CCR7-negative TemRA cells. The V and J genes are TRBV11-1 and TRBJ2-2; TRBD1 matches at 7 bases. The clonotype comes from a man aged 18 to 29 in good health. Some clones in this sample may be carry-over from other donors' samples. This CDR3 is CASSDRETGELFF. In nucleotides, the CDR3 is TGTGCCAGTTCCGACAGGGAGACCGGGGAGCTGTTTTTT.